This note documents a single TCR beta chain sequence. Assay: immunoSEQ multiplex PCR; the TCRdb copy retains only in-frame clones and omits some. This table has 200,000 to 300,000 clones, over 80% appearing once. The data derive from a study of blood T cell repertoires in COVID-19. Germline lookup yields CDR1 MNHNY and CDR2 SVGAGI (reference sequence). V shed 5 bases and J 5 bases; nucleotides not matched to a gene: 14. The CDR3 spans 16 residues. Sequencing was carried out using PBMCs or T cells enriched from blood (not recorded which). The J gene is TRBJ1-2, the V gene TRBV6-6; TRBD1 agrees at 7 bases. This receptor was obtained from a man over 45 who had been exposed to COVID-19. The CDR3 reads CASSGDSLQGRYGYTF. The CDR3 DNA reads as TGTGCCAGCAGTGGGGACAGTCTGCAAGGGCGGTATGGCTACACCTTC.